A selection of T cell receptor beta chains follows, all from one sample in a study of cytomegalovirus exposure and HLA in healthy donors. Only in-frame clones appear in the TCRdb table, and some are missing; sequencing was by immunoSEQ multiplex PCR. The repertoire has about 180,000 clones, around nine tenths of them found once; the top ten carry roughly 1.5%. Sequencing was performed on PBMCs. The source is a woman aged 25 to 45 in good health and CMV-seronegative. CDR3s include the opening cysteine and the closing phenylalanine or tryptophan. The order of the fields is J gene, CDR3 length, V gene, D gene, clone size, CDR3 protein, CDR3 DNA. The D gene is left open where the match is weak. For some rows the clone size is stated as once, few or many, or as a class when expanded; others skip it.

>TRBJ1-2|13|TRBV5-4|TRBD1|-
CASSPDRNYGYTF
TGTGCCAGCAGCCCGGACAGGAATTATGGCTACACCTTC
>TRBJ2-5|10|TRBV7-8|-|-
CASSLDYQYF
TGTGCCAGCAGCTTAGATTATCAGTACTTC
>TRBJ1-3|15|TRBV9|TRBD1|-
CASSVDRDSGNTIYF
TGTGCCAGCAGCGTCGACAGGGACTCTGGAAACACCATATATTTT
>TRBJ1-4|14|TRBV6-5|TRBD1|once
CASSYEGAGEKLFF
TGTGCCAGCAGTTATGAGGGGGCGGGTGAAAAACTGTTTTTT
>TRBJ2-7|15|TRBV4-1|TRBD2|-
CASSQVAGVTYEQYF
TGCGCCAGCAGCCAAGTAGCGGGGGTAACCTACGAGCAGTACTTC
>TRBJ2-7|15|TRBV18|TRBD1|-
CASSPGTGEYYEQYF
TGTGCCAGCTCACCAGGGACAGGGGAGTACTACGAGCAGTACTTC
>TRBJ2-3|15|TRBV2|TRBD2|-
CASSETGGPTDTQYF
TGTGCCAGCAGTGAGACGGGGGGGCCCACAGATACGCAGTATTTT
>TRBJ2-1|14|TRBV6-1|-|-
CASSEVASSNEQFF
TGTGCCAGCAGTGAAGTGGCTAGTAGTAATGAGCAGTTCTTC
>TRBJ2-1|13|TRBV7-8|-|once
CASSSRWALEQFF
TGTGCCAGCAGCAGCCGGTGGGCTTTAGAGCAGTTCTTC
>TRBJ1-2|15|TRBV7-9|TRBD1|-
CASSFGTAFLSGYTF
TGTGCCAGCAGCTTCGGGACAGCCTTTTTGTCTGGCTACACCTTC
>TRBJ1-2|11|TRBV6-1|-|-
CATIWPYGYTF
TGTGCCACCATCTGGCCTTATGGCTACACCTTC
>TRBJ1-1|16|TRBV9|TRBD1|-
CASSVGWDSMNTEAFF
TGTGCCAGCAGCGTAGGGTGGGACAGCATGAACACTGAAGCTTTCTTT
>TRBJ2-7|18|TRBV27|TRBD1|-
CASSPLVLDRGGSYEQYF
TGTGCCAGCAGTCCGCTAGTTTTGGACAGGGGTGGCTCCTACGAGCAGTACTTC
>TRBJ2-7|15|TRBV7-8|-|-
CASSLYPAGSYEQYF
TGTGCCAGCAGCTTATATCCAGCGGGTAGCTACGAGCAGTACTTC
>TRBJ1-1|14|TRBV6-5|-|-
CASRSLFRNTEAFF
TGTGCCAGCAGGTCCCTTTTTCGGAACACTGAAGCTTTCTTT
>TRBJ1-2|13|TRBV7-8|TRBD1|-
CASSLRTGDGYTF
TGTGCCAGCAGCTTAAGGACAGGGGATGGCTACACCTTC
>TRBJ2-7|14|TRBV27|TRBD1|-
CASSMPGQTYEQYF
TGTGCCAGCAGTATGCCGGGACAGACCTACGAGCAGTACTTC
>TRBJ1-2|13|TRBV10-2|TRBD1|-
CASRETGENGYTF
TGCGCCAGCAGAGAAACAGGGGAGAATGGCTACACCTTC
>TRBJ1-6|15|TRBV5-6|-|-
CASSLKAVNNSPLHF
TGTGCCAGCAGCTTGAAGGCGGTTAATAATTCACCCCTCCACTTT
>TRBJ1-1|11|TRBV10-3|-|-
CATVTATEAFF
TGTGCCACCGTCACAGCAACTGAAGCTTTCTTT
>TRBJ2-3|15|TRBV12-5|TRBD2|-
CASGLVLAGDGTQYF
TGTGCTAGTGGTTTGGTACTAGCGGGGGATGGTACGCAGTATTTT
>TRBJ1-1|13|TRBV6-1|-|-
CASTEGFFVSAFF
TGTGCCAGCACCGAGGGTTTTTTTGTCTCGGCTTTCTTT
>TRBJ1-3|14|TRBV5-1|TRBD1|-
CASSSTGTGNTIYF
TGCGCCAGCAGCTCGACAGGGACTGGAAACACCATATATTTT
>TRBJ1-2|14|TRBV6-1|-|-
CASGQGGNNYGYTF
TGTGCCAGCGGACAAGGCGGGAATAACTATGGCTACACCTTC
>TRBJ1-1|13|TRBV14|-|few
CASSQGGGPEAFF
TGTGCCAGCAGCCAAGGGGGAGGTCCTGAAGCTTTCTTT
>TRBJ1-1|15|TRBV4-1|-|once
CASSTTGLPNTEAFF
TGCGCCAGCAGCACCACGGGACTCCCGAACACTGAAGCTTTCTTT
>TRBJ1-6|15|TRBV10-3|TRBD1|-
CAISGTGGDNSPLHF
TGTGCCATCAGTGGGACAGGGGGCGACAATTCACCCCTCCACTTT
>TRBJ1-2|13|TRBV6-6|TRBD1|-
CASSPTGGNGYTF
TGTGCCAGCAGTCCAACAGGGGGCAATGGCTACACCTTC
>TRBJ2-1|16|TRBV2|-|-
CASSDPPGGPYNEQFF
TGTGCCAGCAGTGACCCCCCGGGGGGCCCCTACAATGAGCAGTTCTTC
>TRBJ2-3|16|TRBV5-8|-|-
CASSLGTATSTDTQYF
TGTGCCAGCAGCTTGGGGACAGCGACTAGCACAGATACGCAGTATTTT
>TRBJ2-3|13|TRBV6-5|TRBD2|-
CASQRGYTDTQYF
TGTGCCAGCCAGCGGGGGTACACAGATACGCAGTATTTT
>TRBJ2-2|15|TRBV2|TRBD2|-
CASSALAGVAGELFF
TGTGCCAGCAGTGCACTAGCGGGGGTGGCCGGGGAGCTGTTTTTT
>TRBJ1-5|15|TRBV5-4|-|-
CASSLQGSDNQPQHF
TGTGCCAGCAGCCTACAGGGTTCTGACAATCAGCCCCAGCATTTT
>TRBJ2-1|15|TRBV5-1|TRBD2|-
CASTYSGGLYNEQFF
TGCGCCAGCACCTATAGCGGGGGGCTATACAATGAGCAGTTCTTC
>TRBJ2-7|17|TRBV5-1|TRBD2|-
CASSFGLAGATGGEQYF
TGCGCCAGCAGCTTCGGACTAGCGGGGGCCACGGGGGGCGAGCAGTACTTC
>TRBJ2-1|14|TRBV11-2|-|-
CASSLEGHINEQFF
TGTGCCAGCAGCTTAGAGGGACATATTAATGAGCAGTTCTTC
>TRBJ1-3|14|TRBV5-4|-|-
CASTNPSSGNTIYF
TGTGCCAGCACCAACCCGAGCTCTGGAAACACCATATATTTT
>TRBJ2-3|13|TRBV13|-|-
CASSLDSGIEQYF
TGTGCCAGCAGCTTAGACTCCGGGATTGAGCAGTATTTT